What follows are 6 T cell receptor beta chains derived from one specimen sequenced in a study of blood T cell repertoires in COVID-19. Here immunoSEQ multiplex PCR was the method, and the copy in TCRdb shows in-frame clones only, minus some. This sample has more than 200,000 clones, with around nine tenths found just once. The sequenced sample was PBMCs or T cells enriched from blood (not recorded which). The receptors originated from a woman aged 50 to 65 who had recovered from COVID-19.

The chain has TRBV2 and TRBJ1-2; 8 nucleotides align to TRBD1. The CDR3 length is 13 residues. V shed 6 bases and J 4 bases; nucleotides not matched to a gene: 4. Germline V gene lookup returns CDR1 SNHLY and CDR2 FYNNEI. The CDR3 DNA is TGTGCCAGCAGCGGGGGACAGGCCTATGGCTACACCTTC. Translated: CASSGGQAYGYTF.

The chain recombines TRBV6-5 with TRBJ2-7; D perhaps matches TRBD2 (5 bases). The germline V and J ends were trimmed by 8 bases and 2 bases, with 16 bases remaining between them. This CDR3 is built from 14 residues. Per germline, CDR1 MNHEY and CDR2 SVGAGI. DNA for the CDR3: TGTGCCAGCGAGTGGACTTCCGACGCCTACGAGCAGTACTTC. Translated: CASEWTSDAYEQYF.

The chain employs TRBV12-3 or TRBV12-4 and TRBJ2-5; TRBD1 might be the D (6 bases). The CDR3 runs 13 residues. V was shortened by 3 bases and J by 4 bases, with 9 bases between the two germline ends. The CDR3 loop is CASSLDRLETQYF. Written as DNA, the CDR3 is TGTGCCAGCAGTTTGGACAGATTAGAGACCCAGTACTTC.

This chain connects TRBV12-3 or TRBV12-4 to TRBJ1-5; D is undetermined. The CDR3 consists of 13 residues. V lost 5 bases to trimming and J lost 4 bases, with 9 bases between them. CDR3 DNA: TGTGCCAGCAGTCGGTACGGTAATCAGCCCCAGCATTTT. Translating it yields CASSRYGNQPQHF.

The chain uses TRBV27 and TRBJ1-5; tentatively, D is TRBD1 (6 bases). With 2 bases removed from V and 4 bases from J, the gap between germline ends came to 9 bases. Germline values: CDR1 MNHEY, CDR2 SMNVEV (reference sequence). The CDR3 contains 14 residues. CDR3 in amino acids: CASSLRGTNQPQHF. The CDR3 region has the DNA TGTGCCAGCAGTTTAAGAGGGACAAATCAGCCCCAGCATTTT.

This clone appeared a single time. The chain uses TRBV6-1 and TRBJ1-1, with 7 bases identical to TRBD1. Trimming at V came to 1 base and at J to 10 bases, leaving 21 bases not matched to a gene. This CDR3 contains 18 residues. CDR1 and CDR2 (germline): MNHNS, SASEGT. The CDR3 nucleotides are TGTGCCAGCAGTGAAGTAAGAAACACATTTGGCGGGACAGTTGGAGCTTTCTTT. This translates into CASSEVRNTFGGTVGAFF.